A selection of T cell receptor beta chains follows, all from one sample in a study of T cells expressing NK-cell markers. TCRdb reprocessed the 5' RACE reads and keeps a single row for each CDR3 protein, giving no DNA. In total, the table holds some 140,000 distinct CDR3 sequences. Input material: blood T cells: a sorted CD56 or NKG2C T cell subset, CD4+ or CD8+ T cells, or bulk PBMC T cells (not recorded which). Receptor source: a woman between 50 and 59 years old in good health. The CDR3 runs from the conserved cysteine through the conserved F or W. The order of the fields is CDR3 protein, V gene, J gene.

cdr3_aa: CSVGLGLSFSYNEQFF
v_call: TRBV29-1
j_call: TRBJ2-1

cdr3_aa: CAISEPTYSHEQYF
v_call: TRBV10-3
j_call: TRBJ2-7

cdr3_aa: CASSLGQGGSTDTQYF
v_call: TRBV27
j_call: TRBJ2-3

cdr3_aa: CASSPLVGIDEQFF
v_call: TRBV5-6
j_call: TRBJ2-1

cdr3_aa: CASSTTGGVYNEQFF
v_call: TRBV5-6
j_call: TRBJ2-1

cdr3_aa: CASIRDQGAAHNGYTF
v_call: TRBV6-2/TRBV6-3
j_call: TRBJ1-2

cdr3_aa: CSVFGSGRATDTQYF
v_call: TRBV29-1
j_call: TRBJ2-3

cdr3_aa: CAWSFSNEQFF
v_call: TRBV30
j_call: TRBJ2-1

cdr3_aa: CATSDIAGDSTGELFF
v_call: TRBV24-1
j_call: TRBJ2-2

cdr3_aa: CSASWVTGWDSTDTQYF
v_call: TRBV20-1
j_call: TRBJ2-3

cdr3_aa: CASSPQGAGELFF
v_call: TRBV6-5
j_call: TRBJ2-2

cdr3_aa: CASSGDKNTGELFF
v_call: TRBV7-9
j_call: TRBJ2-2

cdr3_aa: CASSQDRFGELFF
v_call: TRBV4-1
j_call: TRBJ2-2

cdr3_aa: CASSFGTILTDTQYF
v_call: TRBV12-3/TRBV12-4
j_call: TRBJ2-3

cdr3_aa: CATSSISGSPLHF
v_call: TRBV15
j_call: TRBJ1-6

cdr3_aa: CASSSGRQAGNQPQHF
v_call: TRBV7-8
j_call: TRBJ1-5

cdr3_aa: CASSNRVTNQPQHF
v_call: TRBV11-2
j_call: TRBJ1-5

cdr3_aa: CASSPIRLASNTGELFF
v_call: TRBV3-1
j_call: TRBJ2-2

cdr3_aa: CASSSHPDYYNEQFF
v_call: TRBV11-2
j_call: TRBJ2-1

cdr3_aa: CASSIDHYEQYF
v_call: TRBV19
j_call: TRBJ2-7

cdr3_aa: CATDPGGDGGNTEAFF
v_call: TRBV15
j_call: TRBJ1-1

cdr3_aa: CASSQEASPPIGYPF
v_call: TRBV4-1
j_call: TRBJ1-2

cdr3_aa: CSVNGLGQGPANEQFF
v_call: TRBV29-1
j_call: TRBJ2-1

cdr3_aa: CASRSGNYGYTF
v_call: TRBV19
j_call: TRBJ1-2

cdr3_aa: CASSELRRTQNAETQYF
v_call: TRBV25-1
j_call: TRBJ2-5

cdr3_aa: CASSSTSGGYNEQFF
v_call: TRBV7-9
j_call: TRBJ2-1

cdr3_aa: CASSLMDTYNEQFF
v_call: TRBV27
j_call: TRBJ2-1

cdr3_aa: CASSLGTTGTGELFF
v_call: TRBV27
j_call: TRBJ2-2

cdr3_aa: CASSLGGGGGEKLFF
v_call: TRBV11-2
j_call: TRBJ1-4

cdr3_aa: CASSRALIPSDTQYF
v_call: TRBV12-3/TRBV12-4
j_call: TRBJ2-3